One and the same sample provided the 6 T cell receptor beta chains below, sequenced in a study of neurological immune-mediated disorders. TCRdb processed the 5' RACE reads anew with MiXCR; each CDR3 protein has one entry. This sample has some 77,000 distinct CDR3 sequences, with approximately 9.4% found just once. Sample: PBMCs. These receptors were obtained from a man aged 50-59 years in good health.

This clonotype appeared many times. The chain combines TRBV5-1 with TRBJ2-5; maybe TRBD2 (7 bases). The V gene lost 4 bases and the J gene lost 5 bases, with 18 bases spanning the gap. This CDR3 is built from 15 residues. Germline-derived CDR1 and CDR2 are SGHRS and YFSETQ. The CDR3: CASSLGGGRWETQYF. The CDR3, as DNA: TGCGCCAGCAGCCTCGGCGGGGGCCGGTGGGAGACCCAGTACTTC.

This clonotype was seen many times. The CDR3 nucleotides read TGTGCCAGCAGTGCTTGGCAGGGAACCTACAATGAGCAGTTCTTC. It codes for CASSAWQGTYNEQFF. The chain combines TRBV25-1 with TRBJ2-1, with a weak D call TRBD1 (5 bases). V was pared by 4 bases and J by 2 bases, with 12 bases between. CDR1 MGHDK and CDR2 SYGVNS come from the germline V gene. This CDR3 has 15 residues.

Ten or more counts support this clonotype. The chain employs TRBV11-2 and TRBJ2-2, with D tentatively TRBD1 (8 bases). Germline lookup yields CDR1 SGHAT and CDR2 FQNNGV. Trimming pared 1 base from V and 2 bases from J, leaving 14 bases between. The CDR3 has 17 amino acids. In DNA form, the CDR3 reads TGTGCCAGCAGCTTAGGAGACAGGGGACTAAACACCGGGGAGCTGTTTTTT. It yields the protein CASSLGDRGLNTGELFF.

This clonotype was seen ten or more times. The chain employs TRBV5-1 and TRBJ1-1, with TRBD1 as a possible D gene (5 bases). This CDR3 has 14 residues. The germline gives CDR1 SGHRS, CDR2 YFSETQ. With 0 bases removed from V and 6 bases from J, the gap between germline ends came to 12 bases. The chain's CDR3 is CASSLARQTPEAFF. The CDR3 coding sequence is TGCGCCAGCAGCTTGGCCCGACAGACCCCTGAAGCTTTCTTT.

This clonotype has a count of ten or more. The gene calls are TRBV6-2 or TRBV6-3 and TRBJ2-3; tentative D call: TRBD1 (5 bases). This CDR3 contains 12 residues. Between the trimmed V and J ends, which lost 8 bases and 4 bases, there was a span of 10 bases. Per germline, CDR1 MNHEY and CDR2 SVGEGT. For the CDR3, the DNA is TGTGCCAGCGAAGGGGCAGCAGATACGCAGTATTTT. It translates to CASEGAADTQYF.

This clonotype was counted many times. V usage is TRBV20-1 and J usage is TRBJ2-3; possibly TRBD2 for D (6 bases). The CDR3 has 17 amino acids. Germline V gives CDR1 DFQATT, CDR2 SNEGSKA (reference sequence). The ends were cut back, 3 bases at V and 1 base at J, with 20 bases in the middle. In DNA, the CDR3 is TGCAGTGCTAGTAGTTCTGGGGACGCGGGGCGCACAGATACGCAGTATTTT. It yields the protein CSASSSGDAGRTDTQYF.